This TCR beta chain was documented in a study of CD8+ T cells in alopecia areata. The study, taken as a whole, reports: In scalp, tofacitinib significantly decreased clonality and expanded CD8+ clones among the top 100.

About this clone: As yet, its antigen is unknown.

cDNA serving as the sequencing template came from extracted, reverse transcribed RNA. Produced via immunoSEQ multiplex PCR; TCRdb's table is partial and in-frame only. Of some 100,000 clones in the sample, around 44% were seen once. Trimming stripped 0 bases from V and 6 bases from J, with 9 bases between. The length of the CDR3 is 13 residues. Germline CDR1 is WNHNN and CDR2 is SYGVQD (reference sequence). Regarding treatment: oral pan-JAK inhibitor, 5-10 mg twice daily. The study team obtained lesional scalp punch biopsies and peripheral blood from alopecia areata patients. The material sequenced was CD8+ T cells sorted from blood, taken at week 24, from a patient treated with tofacitinib. The V gene is TRBV10-1, the J gene TRBJ2-7, with D hard to call. The TCR was taken from a human donor with alopecia areata. DNA of the CDR3: TGCGCCAGCAGTGAGTCGGTAGACGGCGAGCAGTACTTC. It encodes CASSESVDGEQYF.